One sample yielded the 26 T cell receptor beta chains listed below, sequenced in a study of cytotoxic CD8 clonotypes in ibrutinib-treated CLL. Sequenced by immunoSEQ multiplex PCR; TCRdb stores in-frame clones only, minus some. The sample lists 150,000 to 200,000 clones, 88% occurring once. The specimen comprised PBMCs, sampled at disease progression, from a patient treated with ibrutinib. Receptor source: a human donor with chronic lymphocytic leukemia.

The genes are TRBV25-1 and TRBJ2-1, with D possibly matching TRBD1 (5 bases). The CDR3 sequence is 15 residues long. Germline V gene lookup returns CDR1 MGHDK and CDR2 SYGVNS. Trimming left V 4 bases short and J 3 bases short, with 13 bases between. The CDR3 sequence: CASSAGSPGYNEQFF. The DNA of the CDR3 is TGTGCCAGCAGTGCAGGGTCCCCAGGCTACAATGAGCAGTTCTTC.

The table lists this clone with a count of one. V usage is TRBV19 and J usage is TRBJ1-1; D is perhaps TRBD1 (5 bases). Germline V CDR1 and CDR2: LNHDA, SQIVND (reference sequence). The V and J ends lost 7 bases and 3 bases respectively, with 21 bases between them. The CDR3 runs to 16 residues. As DNA, the CDR3 is TGTGCCAGTACCGCCCCGGCAGGCCGGGGGGACACTGAAGCTTTCTTT. Its protein product is CASTAPAGRGDTEAFF.

This chain connects TRBV10-3 to TRBJ1-4; a weak D match, TRBD1 (5 bases). The CDR3 contains 15 residues. Germline V lookup: CDR1 ENHRY, CDR2 SYGVKD. Trimming shortened V by 2 bases and J by 6 bases, and 13 bases separated the two germline ends. Written as DNA, the CDR3 is TGTGCCATCAGTGAGGGCCGGGGGACGTATGAAAAACTGTTTTTT. Translation gives CAISEGRGTYEKLFF.

This chain uses TRBV9 with TRBJ1-2; tentative D call: TRBD1 (6 bases). This CDR3 has 14 residues. In germline, CDR1 is SGDLS, CDR2 YYNGEE. Trimming cost V 6 bases and J 3 bases, with 15 bases left between them. The DNA for the CDR3 is TGTGCCAGCACCAACCAAAGGGGGGACTATGGCTACACCTTC. Protein sequence: CASTNQRGDYGYTF.

V and J are TRBV30 and TRBJ2-7; possibly TRBD1 for D (5 bases). Germline loops: CDR1 GTSNPN, CDR2 SVGIG (reference sequence). With 0 bases removed from V and 7 bases from J, the gap between germline ends came to 16 bases. This CDR3 has 14 amino acids. CDR3 nucleotide sequence: TGTGCCTGGAGTGTAACGAGTATCAGGGTAGAGCAGTACTTC. Its protein product is CAWSVTSIRVEQYF.

Written as DNA, the CDR3 is TGCAGCGTTGTCTCGGGGACAGGCTATGGCTACACCTTC. It specifies CSVVSGTGYGYTF. The chain couples TRBV29-1 to TRBJ1-2, with 8 nucleotides matching TRBD1. Germline V gene data show CDR1 as SQVTM and CDR2 as ANQGSEA. The CDR3 is made up of 13 amino acids. V lost 4 bases, J lost 4 bases, and 5 bases stayed unmatched.

The rearrangement links TRBV19 to TRBJ2-2; no clear D gene. The CDR3 is made up of 14 amino acids. Trimming took off 3 bases at V and 1 base at J, with 6 bases between the two ends. Germline lookup yields CDR1 LNHDA and CDR2 SQIVND (reference sequence). DNA for the CDR3: TGTGCCAGTAGTATCTCACGGAACACCGGGGAGCTGTTTTTT. Residues: CASSISRNTGELFF. The full variable domain, rest sourced from reference TRBV19 and TRBJ2-2, is DGGITQSPKYLFRKEGQNVTLSCEQNLNHDAMYWYRQDPGQGLRLIYYSQIVNDFQKGDIAEGYSVSREKKESFPLTVTSAQKNPTAFYLCASSISRNTGELFFGEGSRLTVL.

The chain uses TRBV28 and TRBJ2-2; tentatively, D is TRBD1 (6 bases). Germline-derived CDR1 and CDR2 are MDHEN and SYDVKM. Deletions cut 3 bases from V and 5 bases from J, with 19 bases between. The CDR3 contains 17 residues. For the CDR3, the DNA is TGTGCCAGCAGTTTGCCACGGGACATGAGGGTAACCGGGGAGCTGTTTTTT. The encoded protein is CASSLPRDMRVTGELFF.

The chain has TRBV30 and TRBJ1-2; possibly TRBD1 for D (5 bases). Germline lookup yields CDR1 GTSNPN and CDR2 SVGIG (reference sequence). This CDR3 has 11 amino acids. With 1 base removed from V and 6 bases from J, the gap between germline ends came to 6 bases. Here the CDR3 DNA reads TGTGCCTGGAGTGGAGGGGATGGCTACACCTTC. Protein sequence: CAWSGGDGYTF.

The chain employs TRBV7-9 and TRBJ1-1; D gene unclear. This CDR3 region has 15 residues. V was cut by 9 bases and J by 1 base, with 18 bases left in between. Germline V gene data show CDR1 as SEHNR and CDR2 as FQNEAQ (reference sequence). CDR3 in amino acids: CARQPLGRRNTEAFF. The CDR3 region has the DNA TGTGCCAGACAACCCCTCGGCCGGAGGAACACTGAAGCTTTCTTT.

The CDR3 sequence is CASTQDGTNEKLFF. The CDR3 DNA is TGTGCCAGCACCCAAGACGGGACAAATGAAAAACTGTTTTTT. This chain uses TRBV7-9 with TRBJ1-4, with TRBD1 as a possible D gene (6 bases). Germline V lookup: CDR1 SEHNR, CDR2 FQNEAQ (reference sequence). This CDR3 is built from 14 residues. V gave up 7 bases and J gave up 5 bases, with 14 bases separating them.

The chain combines TRBV29-1 with TRBJ1-1; the D gene is possibly TRBD1 (6 bases). Germline CDR1 is SQVTM and CDR2 is ANQGSEA. V was clipped by 1 base and J by 0 bases, with 15 bases between them. The length of the CDR3 is 16 residues. The CDR3 coding sequence is TGCAGCGTTGAAGTTTTGACAGGAAGGATGAACACTGAAGCTTTCTTT. Translating gives CSVEVLTGRMNTEAFF.

V gene TRBV29-1 combines with J gene TRBJ2-7; TRBD1 aligns across 7 bases. This CDR3 is built from 14 residues. With V trimmed by 5 bases and J by 5 bases, 12 bases remained unmatched. Germline V CDR1 and CDR2: SQVTM, ANQGSEA. The CDR3 nucleotides read TGCAGCGTTCACACCCGGGACAGTCTTCACGAGCAGTACTTC. It translates to CSVHTRDSLHEQYF.

The V call is TRBV27, the J call TRBJ1-4, with TRBD1 matching 9 bases. This CDR3 has 14 amino acids. V lost 2 bases, J lost 7 bases, and 2 bases stayed unmatched. Per germline, CDR1 MNHEY and CDR2 SMNVEV (reference sequence). The DNA for the CDR3 is TGTGCCAGCAGTTTAGGACAGGGGATTGAAAAACTGTTTTTT. Translating gives CASSLGQGIEKLFF.

The CDR3 here is CASSLSQAQAFF. The CDR3 DNA reads TGTGCCAGCAGCTTGTCCCAGGCACAAGCTTTCTTT. V usage is TRBV5-4 and J usage is TRBJ1-1; no definite D call. In germline, CDR1 is SGHNT, CDR2 YYREEE (reference sequence). The V end lost 1 base, the J end lost 9 bases, and 10 bases lay between the germline ends. CDR3 length: 12 residues. The entire variable domain, with the rest obtained from reference TRBV5-4 and TRBJ1-1, is as follows: ETGVTQSPTHLIKTRGQQVTLRCSSQSGHNTVSWYQQALGQGPQFIFQYYREEENGRGNFPPRFSGLQFPNYSSELNVNALELDDSALYLCASSLSQAQAFFGQGTRLTVV.

V and J are TRBV6-5 and TRBJ2-7; 12 nucleotides align to TRBD1. CDR3 length: 13 amino acids. Germline trimming cut 6 bases from V and 6 bases from J; bases unmatched to any gene: 3. Germline assignment: CDR1 MNHEY and CDR2 SVGAGI. The CDR3 loop reads CASRRDRGREQYF. CDR3 DNA sequence: TGTGCCAGCAGACGGGACAGGGGGCGCGAGCAGTACTTC.

The gene calls are TRBV19 and TRBJ2-7; D not resolved. The CDR3 is made up of 13 amino acids. V was clipped by 3 bases and J by 5 bases, with 11 bases between them. CDR1 and CDR2 from the germline V gene are LNHDA and SQIVND (reference sequence). Here the CDR3 DNA reads TGTGCCAGTAGTATGGTAGTTTCCCACGAGCAGTACTTC. Amino acids: CASSMVVSHEQYF.

The chain employs TRBV7-9 and TRBJ1-1; unclear D gene. The CDR3 contains 14 residues. CDR1 SEHNR and CDR2 FQNEAQ come from the germline V gene (reference sequence). Trimming stripped 3 bases from V and 2 bases from J, with 10 bases between. CDR3 sequence reads: CASSFKGGNTEAFF. CDR3 DNA sequence: TGTGCCAGCAGCTTTAAGGGTGGAAACACTGAAGCTTTCTTT.

This clone is a singleton in its sample. CDR3 nucleotide sequence: TGTGCCAGCAGCTCGGTCTACGAGCAGTACTTC. It translates to CASSSVYEQYF. V usage is TRBV7-8 and J usage is TRBJ2-7, with D unresolved. V dropped 4 bases and J dropped 3 bases, with 4 bases sitting between them. Germline V gene data show CDR1 as SGHVS and CDR2 as FQNEAQ. The CDR3 runs to 11 residues.

This clone was seen once. The V and J genes are TRBV9 and TRBJ1-1; 7 bases are a match to TRBD1. Germline CDR1 and CDR2: SGDLS and YYNGEE. The CDR3 spans 16 residues. V lost 2 bases and J lost 5; bases outside the gene matches: 12. Here the CDR3 reads CASSVGTEIFGTEAFF. CDR3 coding DNA: TGTGCCAGCAGCGTCGGGACAGAAATATTTGGGACTGAAGCTTTCTTT. Combining the CDR3 with reference TRBV9 and TRBJ1-1 gives the whole variable domain DSGVTQTPKHLITATGQRVTLRCSPRSGDLSVYWYQQSLDQGLQFLIQYYNGEERAKGNILERFSAQQFPDLHSELNLSSLELGDSALYFCASSVGTEIFGTEAFFGQGTRLTVV.

This clone was seen once. This chain joins TRBV30 and TRBJ2-2; D may correspond to TRBD1 or TRBD2 (5 bases each). The CDR3 is 16 amino acids. The germline V gene has CDR1 GTSNPN and CDR2 SVGIG (reference sequence). Trimming pared 1 base from V and 5 bases from J, leaving 17 bases between. The CDR3 nucleotides read TGTGCCTGGAGTGCTCCCGGGACCCGAAGAACCGGGGAGCTGTTTTTT. Its protein is CAWSAPGTRRTGELFF. The variable domain in full, with the rest retrieved from reference TRBV30 and TRBJ2-2, is SQTIHQWPATLVQPVGSPLSLECTVEGTSNPNLYWYRQAAGRGLQLLFYSVGIGQISSEVPQNLSASRPQDRQFILSSKKLLLSDSGFYLCAWSAPGTRRTGELFFGEGSRLTVL.

The gene calls are TRBV6-4 and TRBJ2-7; no definite D call. The CDR3 runs 13 residues. Trimming took 4 bases from V and 6 from J, leaving 13 bases between them. Germline lookup yields CDR1 MRHNA and CDR2 SNTAGT. The CDR3 loop is CASSVMVGAEQYF. DNA for the CDR3: TGTGCCAGCAGTGTGATGGTGGGCGCCGAGCAGTACTTC.

The rearrangement joins TRBV30 to TRBJ2-7; 13 nucleotides agree with TRBD2. The CDR3 is made up of 16 amino acids. Trimming removed 4 bases from V and 6 bases from J; junction bases left unmatched: 12. From germline, CDR1 is GTSNPN and CDR2 SVGIG (reference sequence). The CDR3 protein is CAWIYQGGLAGREQYF. CDR3 DNA: TGTGCCTGGATATACCAAGGGGGACTAGCGGGACGCGAGCAGTACTTC.

This chain connects TRBV11-2 to TRBJ2-1, with 10 bases that match TRBD2. CDR1 and CDR2 from the germline V gene are SGHAT and FQNNGV. With 0 bases clipped from V and 8 bases from J, the junction kept 10 bases outside the gene matches. The CDR3 is 17 residues long. In DNA form, the CDR3 reads TGTGCCAGCAGCTTAGAGGTCGCAGCGGGAGGGCCACATGAGCAGTTCTTC. Encoded protein: CASSLEVAAGGPHEQFF.

The chain combines TRBV7-2 with TRBJ2-7; TRBD2 is a possible D gene (5 bases). The CDR3 runs 15 residues. V shed 1 base and J shed 2 bases, with 12 bases lying between them. CDR1 is SGHTA and CDR2 is FQGNSA in the germline V gene. The CDR3 region is CASSLVSSGTYEQYF. CDR3 in DNA: TGTGCCAGCAGCTTAGTCTCCAGCGGAACCTACGAGCAGTACTTC.

The J gene is TRBJ2-5, the V gene TRBV7-9; either TRBD1 or TRBD2 may fit D (5 bases each). Germline V gene sequence: CDR1 SEHNR, CDR2 FQNEAQ (reference sequence). There are 16 residues in the CDR3. Trimming removed 5 bases at V and 0 bases at J, with 16 bases between. CDR3 region: CASSPGRDQYQETQYF. CDR3 bases: TGTGCCAGCAGCCCTGGTAGGGACCAGTACCAAGAGACCCAGTACTTC.